This entry lists 20 T cell receptor beta chains sequenced from one sample in a study of blood T cell repertoires in COVID-19. Clones were sequenced by immunoSEQ multiplex PCR, and TCRdb holds only the in-frame ones, with some missing. Here the sample spans fewer than 100,000 clones, around nine tenths being singletons. Sequenced: peripheral blood. The receptors originated from a human donor in a cohort sampled during active COVID-19.

The chain joins TRBV29-1 to TRBJ2-7, with TRBD1 as a possible D gene (6 bases). CDR1 and CDR2 (germline): SQVTM, ANQGSEA. Trimming shortened V by 6 bases and J by 6 bases, and 18 bases separated the two germline ends. This CDR3 comprises 13 residues. CDR3 DNA: TGCAGCGTCCCTGGGGCAACAGGGATCGAGCAGTACTTC. It translates to CSVPGATGIEQYF.

The chain carries TRBV5-4 and TRBJ2-3; 11 bases agree with TRBD2. With 7 bases clipped from V and 6 bases from J, the junction kept 7 bases outside the gene matches. Per germline, CDR1 SGHNT and CDR2 YYREEE (reference sequence). CDR3 size: 14 residues. CDR3 region: CASGTSGGWDTQYF. The CDR3, as DNA: TGTGCCAGCGGAACTAGCGGGGGATGGGATACGCAGTATTTT.

The CDR3 DNA reads as TGTGCCAGCAGTTACCTTTCAGGGTTCACAGGCTTCGATGAGCAGTTCTTC. This sequence encodes CASSYLSGFTGFDEQFF. The V and J genes are TRBV6-2 or TRBV6-3 and TRBJ2-1, with a tentative D call TRBD1 (5 bases). The V gene's germline CDR1 is MNHEY and CDR2 SVGEGT. The CDR3 is 17 residues long. V shed 2 bases and J shed 8 bases, with 22 bases lying between them.

The rearrangement links TRBV7-2 to TRBJ2-7, with a possible D match to TRBD1 (5 bases). CDR3 length: 15 residues. Per germline, CDR1 SGHTA and CDR2 FQGNSA. V lost 1 base and J lost 2, with 12 bases in between. The CDR3 protein is CASSLVGQLAYEQYF. CDR3 coding DNA: TGTGCCAGCAGCTTAGTCGGACAACTTGCCTACGAGCAGTACTTC.

This clone is a singleton in its sample. The rearrangement joins TRBV10-2 to TRBJ2-3; D perhaps matches TRBD1 (6 bases). This CDR3 contains 12 residues. Germline CDR1 is WSHSY and CDR2 is SAAADI. Trimming took 9 bases from V and 2 from J, leaving 9 bases between them. The DNA for the CDR3 is TGCGCCAGTGGACAGAACACAGATACGCAGTATTTT. Its protein is CASGQNTDTQYF.

The chain has TRBV11-2 and TRBJ2-7; D is undetermined. The CDR3 is 13 amino acids. In germline, CDR1 is SGHAT, CDR2 FQNNGV. V was trimmed by 0 bases and J by 7 bases, leaving 10 bases between them. The CDR3 region is CASSLDQTLEQYF. DNA of the CDR3: TGTGCCAGCAGCTTAGATCAGACATTAGAGCAGTACTTC.

This clone appeared once. The V call is TRBV29-1, the J call TRBJ1-2; possible D gene TRBD1, 5 bases. The CDR3 runs to 11 residues. V was cut by 7 bases and J by 2 bases, with 8 bases left in between. Germline CDR1 reads SQVTM; CDR2 reads ANQGSEA. CDR3 sequence reads: CSDGGNYGYTF. Written as DNA, the CDR3 is TGCAGCGACGGGGGAAACTATGGCTACACCTTC.

The chain couples TRBV7-9 to TRBJ2-7; D unresolved. The germline V gene has CDR1 SEHNR and CDR2 FQNEAQ (reference sequence). Trimming pared 4 bases from V and 1 base from J, leaving 14 bases between. The CDR3 length is 15 residues. CDR3 region: CASSYSLARSYEQYF. CDR3 coding DNA: TGTGCCAGCAGCTACTCACTCGCCCGGTCCTACGAGCAGTACTTC. Drawing the rest from reference TRBV7-9 and TRBJ2-7, the complete variable domain is DTGVSQNPRHKITKRGQNVTFRCDPISEHNRLYWYRQTLGQGPEFLTYFQNEAQLEKSRLLSDRFSAERPKGSFSTLEIQRTEQGDSAMYLCASSYSLARSYEQYFGPGTRLTVT.

The chain has TRBV18 and TRBJ1-1; D unresolved. CDR3 length equals 11 residues. The V gene's germline CDR1 is KGHSH and CDR2 LQKENI. V shed 6 bases and J shed 1 base, with 3 bases lying between them. The CDR3 DNA follows: TGTGCCAGCTCCTGGAACACTGAAGCTTTCTTT. It codes for CASSWNTEAFF.

This clone occurred once. The chain combines TRBV7-9 with TRBJ1-4, with 12 bases that match TRBD1. The CDR3 runs 17 residues. After removal of 5 bases from V and 3 bases from J, the junction contained 7 bases not matched to a gene. Germline CDR1 is SEHNR and CDR2 is FQNEAQ (reference sequence). CDR3 sequence reads: CASSPRDRGRANEKLFF. The CDR3 DNA follows: TGTGCCAGCAGCCCCCGGGACAGGGGGCGAGCTAATGAAAAACTGTTTTTT.

The V and J genes are TRBV27 and TRBJ1-1; TRBD1 might be the D (6 bases). The length of the CDR3 is 14 residues. Germline assignment: CDR1 MNHEY and CDR2 SMNVEV (reference sequence). Trimming removed 3 bases at V and 0 bases at J, with 8 bases between. As DNA, the CDR3 is TGTGCCAGCAGTTTTGGACAGATGAACACTGAAGCTTTCTTT. This gives the protein CASSFGQMNTEAFF.

The J gene is TRBJ2-7, the V gene TRBV6-5; 11 bases are shared with TRBD1. CDR1 MNHEY and CDR2 SVGAGI come from the germline V gene. Trimming removed 10 bases from V and 3 bases from J; junction bases left unmatched: 5. The CDR3 sequence is 13 residues long. CDR3 coding DNA: TGTGCCACCCGAGGGACAGGGGGCTACGAGCAGTACTTC. It encodes CATRGTGGYEQYF.

The chain recombines TRBV30 with TRBJ2-7, with D possibly matching TRBD2 (5 bases). Germline CDR1 and CDR2: GTSNPN and SVGIG (reference sequence). V gave up 3 bases and J gave up 3 bases, with 6 bases separating them. The CDR3 is 11 residues long. CDR3 nucleotides: TGTGCCTGGAGACGGGGCTACGAGCAGTACTTC. Its protein is CAWRRGYEQYF.

This chain connects TRBV28 to TRBJ1-5; TRBD1 matches 7 bases. The length of the CDR3 is 14 residues. From germline, CDR1 is MDHEN and CDR2 SYDVKM. The ends lost 2 bases at V and 6 bases at J; junction bases unmatched: 4. This chain's CDR3 is CASSLVAGGQPQHF. The CDR3, as DNA: TGTGCCAGCAGTTTAGTGGCAGGGGGTCAGCCCCAGCATTTT.

V usage is TRBV11-3 and J usage is TRBJ2-2; 7 nucleotides agree with TRBD1. The ends lost 4 bases at V and 0 bases at J; junction bases unmatched: 2. The CDR3 has 15 amino acids. Germline V gene data show CDR1 as SGHNT and CDR2 as YENEEA. The CDR3 region is CASSSGTANTGELFF. The DNA for the CDR3 is TGTGCCAGCAGCTCCGGGACAGCGAACACCGGGGAGCTGTTTTTT.

The chain has TRBV4-1 and TRBJ2-5; 15 bases align to TRBD2. V trimming: 4 bases; J trimming: 5 bases; junction bases outside the gene matches: 8. The germline CDR1 and CDR2 sequences are MGHRA and YSYEKL. There are 17 residues in the CDR3. This CDR3 reads CASSPRTSGGAGETQYF. The CDR3, as DNA: TGCGCCAGCAGCCCCCGGACTAGCGGGGGGGCCGGGGAGACCCAGTACTTC.

The V call is TRBV29-1, the J call TRBJ1-2, with D perhaps TRBD1 (5 bases). V was trimmed by 6 bases and J by 3 bases, leaving 14 bases between them. The germline CDR1 and CDR2 sequences are SQVTM and ANQGSEA. The CDR3 has 13 residues. CDR3 sequence: CSVGGVRDYGYTF. The CDR3 DNA reads as TGCAGCGTAGGAGGGGTGAGAGACTATGGCTACACCTTC. Based on the CDR3 plus reference TRBV29-1 and TRBJ1-2, the full variable domain is SAVISQKPSRDICQRGTSLTIQCQVDSQVTMMFWYRQQPGQSLTLIATANQGSEATYESGFVIDKFPISRPNLTFSTLTVSNMSPEDSSIYLCSVGGVRDYGYTFGSGTRLTVV.

The chain joins TRBV5-1 to TRBJ1-1; TRBD1 agrees at 7 bases. CDR3 length: 15 amino acids. Germline-derived CDR1 and CDR2 are SGHRS and YFSETQ. Trimming removed 0 bases from V and 2 bases from J; junction bases left unmatched: 4. The CDR3 DNA sequence: TGCGCCAGCAGCTTGGACAGGGGAGCCAACACTGAAGCTTTCTTT. Its translation is CASSLDRGANTEAFF. The full variable domain, its missing parts supplied by reference TRBV5-1 and TRBJ1-1, is KAGVTQTPRYLIKTRGQQVTLSCSPISGHRSVSWYQQTPGQGLQFLFEYFSETQRNKGNFPGRFSGRQFSNSRSEMNVSTLELGDSALYLCASSLDRGANTEAFFGQGTRLTVV.

This chain uses TRBV5-1 with TRBJ1-3; 9 nucleotides align to TRBD1. Germline assignment: CDR1 SGHRS and CDR2 YFSETQ. The J segment lost 1 base and the V segment lost 0 bases, leaving 2 bases of the junction unmatched. The CDR3 length is 16 residues. CDR3 bases: TGCGCCAGCAGCTTGGCCGGACAGGGGTCTGGAAACACCATATATTTT. It encodes CASSLAGQGSGNTIYF.

The chain joins TRBV4-3 to TRBJ2-5, with 9 bases matching TRBD2. Per the germline V gene, CDR1 is LGHNA and CDR2 is YSLEER. This CDR3 is built from 17 residues. J lost 5 bases, V lost 1 base, and 11 bases had no gene match. CDR3 amino acids: CASSQALAGGPVETQYF. Written as DNA, the CDR3 is TGCGCCAGCAGCCAAGCACTAGCGGGCGGACCAGTCGAGACCCAGTACTTC.